One sample yielded the 7 T cell receptor beta chains listed below, sequenced in a study of a mutant IDH1 vaccine in newly diagnosed glioma. Their target antigens are unknown. Described time point: week 23, last vaccination. The investigators gave 300 ug of mutant IDH1 20-mer peptide in each vaccine dose, together with topical imiquimod. Produced via immunoSEQ multiplex PCR; TCRdb's table is partial and in-frame only. This sample has roughly 38,000 clones, with 78% found just once. The sample was PBMCs, taken from a glioma patient whose treatment included an IDH1 peptide vaccine. These receptors all come from a woman aged 40 to 50 with glioma. Some clones in this sample may be carry-over from other donors' samples.

The chain links TRBV7-2 to TRBJ2-7; D ambiguous. Germline V gene lookup returns CDR1 SGHTA and CDR2 FQGNSA. The V end was cut by 5 bases, the J end by 7 bases, with 12 bases between. This CDR3 region has 12 residues. CDR3 sequence: CASSQDLGEQYF. In DNA, the CDR3 is TGTGCCAGCAGCCAGGATCTGGGAGAGCAGTACTTC.

The genes are TRBV6-5 and TRBJ2-7; D gene ambiguous. V was pared by 7 bases and J by 3 bases, with 10 bases between. The CDR3 contains 12 residues. Germline CDR1 and CDR2: MNHEY and SVGAGI. The CDR3 sequence: CASTSGFYEQYF. For the CDR3, the DNA is TGTGCCAGCACCTCCGGGTTCTACGAGCAGTACTTC.

The CDR3 loop reads CASSSPRGSYEQYF. The CDR3 DNA sequence: TGTGCCAGCAGCTCCCCCAGGGGCTCCTACGAGCAGTACTTC. V usage is TRBV27 and J usage is TRBJ2-7, with D tentatively TRBD1 (6 bases). The V end lost 6 bases, the J end lost 0 bases, and 12 bases lay between the germline ends. Germline V gives CDR1 MNHEY, CDR2 SMNVEV (reference sequence). This CDR3 has 14 residues.

The sample holds a few counts of this clone. The chain joins TRBV28 to TRBJ1-1; D gene unclear. Between the trimmed V and J ends, which lost 5 bases and 5 bases, there was a span of 12 bases. CDR1 and CDR2 from the germline V gene are MDHEN and SYDVKM. The CDR3 loop spans 13 amino acids. CDR3 DNA sequence: TGTGCCAGCAGTCGGATCTCGGGGACTGAAGCTTTCTTT. It specifies CASSRISGTEAFF.

CDR3: CASSRPGTEQYF. CDR3 in DNA: TGTGCCAGCAGCCGCCCGGGTACCGAGCAGTACTTC. The rearrangement uses TRBV13 and TRBJ2-7; D gene unclear. The CDR3 runs to 12 residues. Trimming stripped 5 bases from V and 6 bases from J, with 11 bases between. From germline, CDR1 is PRHDT and CDR2 FYEKMQ (reference sequence).

This chain uses TRBV27 with TRBJ1-3; D not certain. CDR3 length: 13 residues. The germline gives CDR1 MNHEY, CDR2 SMNVEV (reference sequence). V lost 8 bases and J 3 bases, leaving 11 bases between the germline ends. The CDR3 protein is CASWQTYGNTIYF. The CDR3 DNA is TGTGCCAGCTGGCAGACATATGGAAACACCATATATTTT.

J is TRBJ1-2 and V is TRBV7-9; maybe TRBD1 (6 bases). Trimming took off 5 bases at V and 0 bases at J, with 13 bases between the two ends. CDR3 length: 15 amino acids. The germline V gene has CDR1 SEHNR and CDR2 FQNEAQ (reference sequence). The CDR3 bases are TGTGCCAGCAGCAGGGGGGGCTACGCTAACTATGGCTACACCTTC. This codes for CASSRGGYANYGYTF.